The 9 T cell receptor beta chains below were found in one sample sequenced in a study of CD8+ T cells in alopecia areata. The authors extracted RNA and reverse transcribed it into cDNA as the sequencing template. Here immunoSEQ multiplex PCR was the method, and the copy in TCRdb shows in-frame clones only, minus some. The table shows 140,000 to 150,000 clones, with around 62% occurring only once. Material: CD8+ T cells sorted from blood. All receptors come from a human donor in good health.

Here the CDR3 DNA reads TGTGCCAGCAGCCCAGCGGAACCTCTAGCGGGAGGCCCTTCAGATACGCAGTATTTT. Protein product: CASSPAEPLAGGPSDTQYF. The chain employs TRBV4-2 and TRBJ2-3, with 11 positions matching TRBD2. Per germline, CDR1 LGHNA and CDR2 YNFKEQ. V shed 4 bases, J shed 4 bases, and the junction held 16 bases outside the gene matches. CDR3 length equals 19 residues.

This clone occurred a few times. The gene calls are TRBV29-1 and TRBJ2-2; 7 positions match TRBD1. Looked up from germline, CDR1 is SQVTM and CDR2 is ANQGSEA. The CDR3 extends over 15 amino acids. The J segment lost 0 bases and the V segment lost 4 bases, leaving 5 bases of the junction unmatched. CDR3 protein: CSVAGQQTNTGELFF. The CDR3 nucleotides are TGCAGCGTTGCGGGACAGCAAACGAACACCGGGGAGCTGTTTTTT.

The V call is TRBV29-1, the J call TRBJ2-3, with D unresolved. The CDR3 is 10 amino acids. V shed 3 bases and J shed 5 bases, with 3 bases lying between them. Germline assignment: CDR1 SQVTM and CDR2 ANQGSEA. The CDR3 reads CSVEGDTQYF. The CDR3 DNA is TGCAGCGTTGAGGGAGATACGCAGTATTTT.

The chain recombines TRBV29-1 with TRBJ1-1; 7 nucleotides line up with TRBD1. Germline V gives CDR1 SQVTM, CDR2 ANQGSEA. The V segment lost 7 bases and the J segment 4 bases; nucleotides outside the gene matches: 6. This CDR3 contains 12 residues. The CDR3, as DNA: TGCAGCGGGACTGGGGACAGCACTGAAGCTTTCTTT. The encoded protein is CSGTGDSTEAFF.

The chain couples TRBV5-1 to TRBJ2-1; 14 bases map to TRBD2. V trimming: 3 bases; J trimming: 7 bases; junction bases outside the gene matches: 3. CDR1 and CDR2 (germline): SGHRS, YFSETQ. The CDR3 consists of 15 residues. The CDR3 reads CASSSGTSGGNEQFF. The CDR3 nucleotides are TGCGCCAGCAGCTCGGGGACTAGCGGGGGTAATGAGCAGTTCTTC. The variable domain in full, with the rest retrieved from reference TRBV5-1 and TRBJ2-1, is KAGVTQTPRYLIKTRGQQVTLSCSPISGHRSVSWYQQTPGQGLQFLFEYFSETQRNKGNFPGRFSGRQFSNSRSEMNVSTLELGDSALYLCASSSGTSGGNEQFFGPGTRLTVL.

This clone was recorded only once. This sequence joins TRBV5-6 and TRBJ2-3; no firm D call. V lost 1 base and J 5 bases, leaving 5 bases between the germline ends. In germline, CDR1 is SGHDT, CDR2 YYEEEE. CDR3 length: 12 residues. DNA for the CDR3: TGTGCCAGCAGCTTGCTCGGAGATACGCAGTATTTT. Residues: CASSLLGDTQYF.

This chain links TRBV27 with TRBJ2-1; 9 bases are a match to TRBD1. The V gene end was trimmed by 6 bases and the J gene end by 7 bases; junction bases not matched to a gene: 13. The CDR3 contains 16 residues. In germline, CDR1 is MNHEY, CDR2 SMNVEV (reference sequence). The CDR3, as DNA: TGTGCCAGCAGAAGACGAACAGGGGGCGCAGGAAATGAGCAGTTCTTC. Its translation: CASRRRTGGAGNEQFF.

V is TRBV6-6 and J is TRBJ1-4; no clear D gene. This CDR3 contains 15 residues. Germline lookup yields CDR1 MNHNY and CDR2 SVGAGI (reference sequence). Trimming removed 2 bases from V and 1 base from J, with 8 bases in between. The CDR3 nucleotides read TGTGCCAGCAGTTACCTGGAGGGAACTAATGAAAAACTGTTTTTT. Its protein is CASSYLEGTNEKLFF.

V and J are TRBV30 and TRBJ2-3; D call uncertain. Germline CDR1 reads GTSNPN; CDR2 reads SVGIG (reference sequence). CDR3 length equals 13 residues. The V gene lost 0 bases and the J gene lost 6 bases, with 10 bases spanning the gap. The CDR3 here is CAWSVGMVDTQYF. For the CDR3, the DNA is TGTGCCTGGAGTGTTGGGATGGTGGATACGCAGTATTTT.